This is a list of T cell receptor beta chains from one sample in a study of blood T cell repertoires in COVID-19. The repertoire was sequenced with immunoSEQ multiplex PCR; TCRdb's copy has only in-frame clones and lacks some. This table holds 350,000 to 450,000 clones, approximately 90% found once. Sequences were obtained from PBMCs or T cells enriched from blood (not recorded which). These receptors were collected from a man aged 30-40 years who had recovered from COVID-19. Each CDR3 is given with its conserved first and last residue. A D gene is named only where the DNA matches it firmly. Clone size is given for some rows only: seen once, a few or many times, or a class if the clone is expanded.

V gene,clone size,D gene,J gene,CDR3 protein,CDR3 DNA
TRBV6-1,NA,TRBD1,TRBJ2-7,CASREDRGPYEQYF,TGTGCCAGCAGAGAAGACAGGGGTCCCTACGAGCAGTACTTC
TRBV19,NA,NA,TRBJ2-3,CASSVGGDLTDTQYF,TGTGCCAGTTCGGTGGGGGGAGACCTCACAGATACGCAGTATTTT
TRBV5-1,NA,TRBD2,TRBJ2-1,CASSPSPTSGSNEQFF,TGCGCCAGCAGTCCCTCACCCACTAGCGGGAGTAATGAGCAGTTCTTC
TRBV7-2,NA,NA,TRBJ1-4,CASSRKTATNEKLFF,TGTGCCAGCAGCCGTAAAACTGCAACTAATGAAAAACTGTTTTTT
TRBV19,NA,TRBD1,TRBJ1-3,CASSSGTGENTIYF,TGTGCCAGTAGTTCCGGGACAGGGGAAAACACCATATATTTT
TRBV27,NA,TRBD2,TRBJ2-1,CASSSTTSGTSYNEQFF,TGTGCCAGCAGTTCAACGACTAGCGGAACCTCCTACAATGAGCAGTTCTTC
TRBV4-1,NA,NA,TRBJ1-1,CASSQDPTGLTEAFF,TGCGCCAGCAGCCAAGACCCAACGGGATTGACTGAAGCTTTCTTT
TRBV29-1,NA,TRBD1,TRBJ2-5,CSVGTGGQETQYF,TGCAGCGTAGGGACAGGGGGGCAAGAGACCCAGTACTTC
TRBV3-1/TRBV3-2,NA,TRBD1,TRBJ2-7,CASRGAGTGSYEQYF,TGTGCCAGCAGAGGTGCCGGGACAGGCTCCTACGAGCAGTACTTC
TRBV3-1/TRBV3-2,NA,NA,TRBJ1-2,CASSQERGRVGYTF,TGTGCCAGCAGCCAAGAAAGGGGCCGAGTAGGCTACACCTTC
TRBV7-3,NA,NA,TRBJ1-1,CASSSQQGSTEAFF,TGTGCCAGCAGCTCCCAACAGGGATCGACTGAAGCTTTCTTT
TRBV5-6,NA,NA,TRBJ2-2,CASSLDSKHTGELFF,TGTGCCAGCAGCTTGGACTCGAAACACACCGGGGAGCTGTTTTTT
TRBV10-3,NA,TRBD1,TRBJ1-1,CAISDRGGKPEAFF,TGTGCCATCAGCGACAGGGGTGGTAAACCTGAAGCTTTCTTT
TRBV7-2,NA,TRBD2,TRBJ2-7,CASSSIAGGREQYF,TGTGCCAGCAGTTCTATAGCGGGAGGGCGCGAGCAGTACTTC
TRBV2,NA,TRBD1,TRBJ1-2,CASSRTVTGGPYGYTF,TGTGCCAGCAGCAGAACGGTGACAGGGGGGCCCTATGGCTACACCTTC
TRBV7-9,NA,NA,TRBJ2-7,CASTTPRDTGLLRVHEQYF,TGTGCCAGCACCACACCGAGGGATACGGGCCTACTAAGAGTCCACGAGCAGTACTTC
TRBV19,few,TRBD2,TRBJ2-1,CASSTPPSGALDEQFF,TGTGCCAGTAGTACTCCGCCTAGCGGTGCCTTGGATGAGCAGTTCTTC
TRBV6-5,NA,NA,TRBJ2-1,CASSPHGGEQFF,TGTGCCAGCTCCCCCCACGGAGGTGAGCAGTTCTTC
TRBV12-5,NA,TRBD2,TRBJ2-1,CASGSPAASGYNEQFF,TGTGCTAGTGGCTCCCCCGCGGCTAGCGGTTACAATGAGCAGTTCTTC
TRBV27,NA,NA,TRBJ1-5,CASSAQGWGQPQHF,TGTGCCAGCAGCGCTCAGGGATGGGGACAGCCCCAGCATTTT
TRBV28,NA,NA,TRBJ2-7,CASSLSSGHPYEQYF,TGTGCCAGCAGTTTATCCTCGGGACACCCCTACGAGCAGTACTTC
TRBV10-2,NA,TRBD1,TRBJ1-1,CASGIGQGARRNTEAFF,TGCGCCAGCGGAATCGGACAGGGGGCGAGGAGGAACACTGAAGCTTTCTTT
TRBV7-9,NA,TRBD2,TRBJ2-7,CASSGGGATGDYEQYF,TGTGCCAGCAGCGGGGGGGGAGCGACGGGGGACTACGAGCAGTACTTC
TRBV7-8,NA,NA,TRBJ1-1,CASSLGTAMNTEAFF,TGTGCCAGCAGCTTAGGGACAGCTATGAACACTGAAGCTTTCTTT
TRBV6-4,NA,NA,TRBJ2-5,CASSADNFGTQYF,TGTGCCAGCAGCGCCGACAACTTTGGGACCCAGTACTTC
TRBV7-9,NA,TRBD1,TRBJ2-7,CASSGTGTGAAYEQYF,TGTGCCAGCAGCGGAACCGGGACAGGGGCCGCCTACGAGCAGTACTTC
TRBV6-5,once,TRBD2,TRBJ2-7,CASSYLADAYEQYF,TGTGCCAGCAGCTATCTAGCGGATGCCTACGAGCAGTACTTC
TRBV3-1/TRBV3-2,few,NA,TRBJ1-5,CASSQRDQPQHF,TGTGCCAGCAGCCAGCGAGATCAGCCCCAGCATTTT
TRBV29-1,NA,NA,TRBJ2-7,CSVELHDSQATYEQYF,TGCAGCGTTGAACTACATGACAGTCAGGCCACCTACGAGCAGTACTTC
TRBV20-1,NA,NA,TRBJ2-5,CSASGREIAAALGETQYF,TGCAGTGCTAGTGGAAGGGAAATAGCGGCCGCCCTCGGGGAGACCCAGTACTTC
TRBV18,NA,NA,TRBJ1-1,CASSPGEDTEAFF,TGTGCCAGCTCACCAGGGGAGGACACTGAAGCTTTCTTT
TRBV6-5,NA,NA,TRBJ1-5,CASHRDGQPQHF,TGTGCCAGCCACAGGGATGGTCAGCCCCAGCATTTT
TRBV5-1,NA,TRBD2,TRBJ2-2,CASSAGLAGLTGELFF,TGCGCCAGCAGCGCGGGACTAGCGGGACTCACCGGGGAGCTGTTTTTT
TRBV30,NA,TRBD2,TRBJ2-3,CAWSVRLAGSDTQYF,TGTGCCTGGAGTGTACGACTAGCGGGATCAGATACGCAGTATTTT
TRBV19,NA,NA,TRBJ2-3,CASSMRGLGDTQYF,TGTGCCAGTAGTATGAGAGGGCTTGGAGATACGCAGTATTTT
TRBV28,once,TRBD1,TRBJ1-5,CASRPQGSGNQPQHF,TGTGCCAGCAGACCACAGGGGTCCGGCAATCAGCCCCAGCATTTT
TRBV7-6,NA,NA,TRBJ2-1,CASSLGRLGPNNEQFF,TGTGCCAGCAGCTTGGGGCGACTAGGACCAAACAATGAGCAGTTCTTC
TRBV7-3,NA,TRBD1,TRBJ2-1,CASSPRGTGVDEQFF,TGTGCCAGCAGCCCAAGGGGGACAGGGGTCGATGAGCAGTTCTTC
TRBV10-3,NA,TRBD1,TRBJ1-6,CANSRDRNNSPLHF,TGTGCCAATTCCCGGGACAGGAATAATTCACCCCTCCACTTT
TRBV5-1,NA,NA,TRBJ2-6,CASRKGEQNSGANVLTF,TGCGCCTCCAGAAAAGGGGAACAGAACTCTGGGGCCAACGTCCTGACTTTC